This TCR beta chain was captured by sequencing in a study of early T cells in non-severe SARS-CoV-2 infection. Study information: Chains were not paired, and sequencing was done on bulk RNA from unsorted whole blood.

The TCR library protocol was used to attach unique molecular identifiers. These identifiers were attached to individual cDNA molecules. Each CDR3 protein gets one entry after TCRdb re-called the 5' RACE reads with MiXCR. The sample lists about 81,000 distinct CDR3 sequences, 11% to 15% occurring once. A single count supports this clonotype. Its target is unknown. This CDR3 is 13 amino acids long. Germline V CDR1 and CDR2: SEHNR, FQNEAQ (reference sequence). Trimming at V came to 6 bases and at J to 7 bases, leaving 6 bases not matched to a gene. Study-wide findings and caveats: VDJdb-based annotation leaned toward anti-spike CD8 responses and missed private and CD4 specificities.

The chain joins TRBV7-9 to TRBJ2-7, with 10 bases fitting TRBD1. The source of this sequence is an adult who was a healthcare worker with PCR-confirmed SARS-CoV-2 infection or an uninfected control (not recorded which). Sequenced material: whole blood. CDR3 protein: CASRGTGAGEQYF. DNA for the CDR3: TGTGCCAGCAGAGGGACAGGGGCGGGTGAGCAGTACTTC. The full variable domain, completed using reference TRBV7-9 and TRBJ2-7, is DTGVSQNPRHKITKRGQNVTFRCDPISEHNRLYWYRQTLGQGPEFLTYFQNEAQLEKSRLLSDRFSAERPKGSFSTLEIQRTEQGDSAMYLCASRGTGAGEQYFGPGTRLTVT.